This T cell receptor (beta chain) was recovered during a study of shared clonotypes between healthy human individuals. This CDR3 region has 15 residues. With 2 bases removed from V and 2 bases from J, the gap between germline ends came to 13 bases. The germline gives CDR1 SGHDN, CDR2 FVKESK. Original methodology: Owing to the provision of junction-only sequences devoid of quality scores by immunoSEQ, filtering differed. This table comes from immunoSEQ multiplex PCR, and its TCRdb copy is limited to in-frame clones, with some not included. V, J and clone size were drawn from that table, and D and trimming were deduced from the DNA. The sample consists of approximately 530,000 clones, less than 96% of them appearing once.

The sequenced sample consisted of naive CD4+ T cells sorted from blood. Subset noted: CD45RA+ positively selected. This TCR was sampled from a woman in her thirties in good health. This chain joins TRBV14 and TRBJ2-7; perhaps D is TRBD1 or TRBD2 (6 bases each). The CDR3 loop is CASSQLGGPPYEQYF. The CDR3 DNA sequence: TGTGCCAGCAGCCAATTGGGGGGCCCTCCCTACGAGCAGTACTTC.